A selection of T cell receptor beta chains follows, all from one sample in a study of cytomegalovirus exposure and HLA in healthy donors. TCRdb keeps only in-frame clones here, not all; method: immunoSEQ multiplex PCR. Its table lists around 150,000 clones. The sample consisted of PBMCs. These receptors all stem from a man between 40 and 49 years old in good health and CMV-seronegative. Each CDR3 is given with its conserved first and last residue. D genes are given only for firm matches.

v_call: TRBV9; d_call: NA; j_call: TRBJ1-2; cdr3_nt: TGTGCCAGCAGCGTAGCTCGGCAGGGTGAGGACTATGGCTACACCTTC; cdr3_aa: CASSVARQGEDYGYTF
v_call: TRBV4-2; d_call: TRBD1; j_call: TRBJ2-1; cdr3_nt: TGTGCCAGCAGCACCCGGACAGGGGAGGCCAATGAGCAGTTCTTC; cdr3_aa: CASSTRTGEANEQFF
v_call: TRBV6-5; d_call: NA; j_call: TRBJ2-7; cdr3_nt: TGTACCAGCTCACAGGGTGTCCATGCCGAGCAGTACTTC; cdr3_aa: CTSSQGVHAEQYF
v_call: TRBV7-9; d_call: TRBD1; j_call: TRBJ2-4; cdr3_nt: TGTGCCAGCAGCTTTTCATACAGGGGAAGCAAAAACATTCAGTACTTC; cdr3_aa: CASSFSYRGSKNIQYF
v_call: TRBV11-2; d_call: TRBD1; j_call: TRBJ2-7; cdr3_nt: TGTGCCAGCAGCTTGGCCTGGACAGGGGCGGTCTACGAGCAGTACTTC; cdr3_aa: CASSLAWTGAVYEQYF
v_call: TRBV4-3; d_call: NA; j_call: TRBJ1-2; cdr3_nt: TGCGCCAGCAGCCGGGCGTGGGGCGACTATGGCTACACCTTC; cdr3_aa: CASSRAWGDYGYTF
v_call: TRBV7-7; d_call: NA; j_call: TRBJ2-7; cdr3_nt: TGTGCCAGCAGCTTACAACCGGGCTCCTACGAGCAGTACTTC; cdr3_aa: CASSLQPGSYEQYF
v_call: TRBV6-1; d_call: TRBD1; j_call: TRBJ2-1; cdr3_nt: TGTGCCAGCAGTGACCAGGGGGATGAGCAGTTCTTC; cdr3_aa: CASSDQGDEQFF
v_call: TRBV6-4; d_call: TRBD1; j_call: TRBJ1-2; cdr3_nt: TGTGCCAGCAGTCCCGGGACAGGGTCCGGGGGCTACACCTTC; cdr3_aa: CASSPGTGSGGYTF
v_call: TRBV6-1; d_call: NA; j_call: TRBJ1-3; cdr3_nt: TGTGCCAGCAGTGGTGCTACAGGGTTCTCTGGAAACACCATATATTTT; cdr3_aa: CASSGATGFSGNTIYF
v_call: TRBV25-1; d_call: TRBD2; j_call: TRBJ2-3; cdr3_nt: TGTGCCAGCAGTGGAAACCTAGCGGGGGGATTCACAGATACGCAGTATTTT; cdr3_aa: CASSGNLAGGFTDTQYF
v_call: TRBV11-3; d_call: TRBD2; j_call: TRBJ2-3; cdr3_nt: TGTGCCAGCAGCTTAGATAGCGGGGGGGCCAAGGATACGCAGTATTTT; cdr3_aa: CASSLDSGGAKDTQYF
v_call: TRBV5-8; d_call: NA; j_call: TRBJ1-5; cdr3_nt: TGTGCCAGCAGCTTGGAGGGCGGGAATCAGCCCCAGCATTTT; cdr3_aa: CASSLEGGNQPQHF
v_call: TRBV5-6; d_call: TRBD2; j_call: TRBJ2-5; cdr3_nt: TGTGCCAGCAGCTTGGAGGTTCTAGCGGGGGGAAAAAACCAAGAGACCCAGTACTTC; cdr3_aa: CASSLEVLAGGKNQETQYF
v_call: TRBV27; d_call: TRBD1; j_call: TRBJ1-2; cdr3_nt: TGTGCCAGCAGGGGGCAGGGGGCATACTATGGCTACACCTTC; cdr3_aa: CASRGQGAYYGYTF
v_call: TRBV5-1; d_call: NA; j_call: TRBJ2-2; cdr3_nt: TGCGCCAGCAGCTTGGTTCCCTTGAACACCGGGGAGCTGTTTTTT; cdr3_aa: CASSLVPLNTGELFF
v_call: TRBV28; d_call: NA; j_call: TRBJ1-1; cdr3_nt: TGTGCCAGCAGTGTCCTCAACACTAAAGCTTTCTTT; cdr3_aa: CASSVLNTKAFF
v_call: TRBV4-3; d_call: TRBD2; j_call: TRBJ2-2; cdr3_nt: TGCGCCAGCAGCCAAGTAAGCGGGGCCGGGGAGCTGTTTTTT; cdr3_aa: CASSQVSGAGELFF
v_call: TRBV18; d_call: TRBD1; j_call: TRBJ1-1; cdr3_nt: TGTGCCAGCTCACGACAGGGGGGACTTGAAGCTTTCTTT; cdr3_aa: CASSRQGGLEAFF
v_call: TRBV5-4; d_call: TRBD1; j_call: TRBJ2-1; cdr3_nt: TGTGCCAGCAGCGTCCGCACAGGGGGCGCAGTCAATGAGCAGTTCTTC; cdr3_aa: CASSVRTGGAVNEQFF
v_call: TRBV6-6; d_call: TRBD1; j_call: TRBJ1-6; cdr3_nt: TGTGCCAGCAGTTGGGGACAGGGGGGCTATAATTCACCCCTCCACTTT; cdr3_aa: CASSWGQGGYNSPLHF
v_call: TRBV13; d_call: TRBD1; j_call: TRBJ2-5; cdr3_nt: TGTGCCAGCAGCGCCACAGGGGATCACCTCCGAGAGACCCAGTACTTC; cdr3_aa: CASSATGDHLRETQYF
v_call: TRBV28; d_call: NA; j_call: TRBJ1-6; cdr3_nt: TGTGCCAGCACTAACGTGGATTCACCCCTCCACTTT; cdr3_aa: CASTNVDSPLHF
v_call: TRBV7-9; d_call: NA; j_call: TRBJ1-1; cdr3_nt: TGTGCCAGCAGCTTCCAGGGATTTGAAGCTTTCTTT; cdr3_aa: CASSFQGFEAFF
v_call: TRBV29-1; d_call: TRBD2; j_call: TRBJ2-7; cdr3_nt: TGCAGCGTGGGAGGGCCCCAGGCCTACGAGCAGTACTTC; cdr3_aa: CSVGGPQAYEQYF
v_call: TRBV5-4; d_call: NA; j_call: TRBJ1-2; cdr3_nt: TGTGCCAGCAGCCCCCGGTATGGGGGGGCGCTCCTAAACACCTTC; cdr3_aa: CASSPRYGGALLNTF
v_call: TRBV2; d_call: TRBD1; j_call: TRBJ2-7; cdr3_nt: TGTGCCAGCAGCGCGGGACAGGGTGACTCCGAGCAGTACTTC; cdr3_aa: CASSAGQGDSEQYF
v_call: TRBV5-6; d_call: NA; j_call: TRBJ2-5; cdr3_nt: TGTGCCAGTGGACAGTACCAAGAGACCCAGTACTTC; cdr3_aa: CASGQYQETQYF
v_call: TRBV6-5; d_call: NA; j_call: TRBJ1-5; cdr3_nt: TGTGCCAGCAGTTCAGCGGCTAGGAGTCAGCCCCAGCATTTT; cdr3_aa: CASSSAARSQPQHF
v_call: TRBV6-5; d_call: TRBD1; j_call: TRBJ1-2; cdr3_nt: TGTGCCAGCAGAAACAGGGGCTCGTGGGTAGGCTACACCTTC; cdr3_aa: CASRNRGSWVGYTF